Detailed here is one T cell receptor beta chain. In the source study's methods: Nucleated cell counts were estimated from reference gene primer amplification. TCRdb's copy holds only in-frame clones and misses some; the assay was immunoSEQ multiplex PCR. The D gene and trimming were derived from the DNA, and the V and J assignments and clone size from that table. The repertoire holds 150,000 or so clones, with about 90% as singletons. The sample comes from a study of blood T cell repertoires in COVID-19. Looking at the study overall: COVID-19 samples from acute and convalescent phases originated in the United States, Italy and Spain. PBMCs, B-cell-depleted T cells, or T cells were the source of the cDNA or gDNA that made up the material.

Enrollment of patients from Seattle took place during active infection, with longitudinal follow-up. Trimming removed 2 bases at V and 10 bases at J, with 6 bases between. Germline CDR1 reads MDHEN; CDR2 reads SYDVKM. The CDR3 contains 12 residues. The material sequenced was peripheral blood. The rearrangement uses TRBV28 and TRBJ1-6; D is uncertain. The receptor comes from a man younger than 45 with COVID-19, enrolled during active disease. CDR3: CASSLGPSPLHF. The CDR3 region has the DNA TGTGCCAGCAGTTTAGGGCCCTCACCCCTCCACTTT.